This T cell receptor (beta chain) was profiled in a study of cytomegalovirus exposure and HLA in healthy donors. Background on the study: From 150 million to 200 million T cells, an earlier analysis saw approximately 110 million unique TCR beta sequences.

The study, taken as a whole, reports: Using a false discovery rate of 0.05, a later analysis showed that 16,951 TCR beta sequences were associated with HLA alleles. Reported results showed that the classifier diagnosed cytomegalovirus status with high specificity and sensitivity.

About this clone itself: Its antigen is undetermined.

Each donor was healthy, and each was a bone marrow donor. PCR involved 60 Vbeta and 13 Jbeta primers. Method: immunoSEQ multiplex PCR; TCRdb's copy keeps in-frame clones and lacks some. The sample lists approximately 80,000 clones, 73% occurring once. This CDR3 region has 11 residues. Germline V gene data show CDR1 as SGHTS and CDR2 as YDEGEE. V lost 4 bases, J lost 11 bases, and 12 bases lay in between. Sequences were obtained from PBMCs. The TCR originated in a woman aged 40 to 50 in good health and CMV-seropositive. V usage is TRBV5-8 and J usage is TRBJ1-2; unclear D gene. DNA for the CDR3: TGTGCCAGCAGCCTGAGAGGGCGGTACACCTTC. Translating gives CASSLRGRYTF.